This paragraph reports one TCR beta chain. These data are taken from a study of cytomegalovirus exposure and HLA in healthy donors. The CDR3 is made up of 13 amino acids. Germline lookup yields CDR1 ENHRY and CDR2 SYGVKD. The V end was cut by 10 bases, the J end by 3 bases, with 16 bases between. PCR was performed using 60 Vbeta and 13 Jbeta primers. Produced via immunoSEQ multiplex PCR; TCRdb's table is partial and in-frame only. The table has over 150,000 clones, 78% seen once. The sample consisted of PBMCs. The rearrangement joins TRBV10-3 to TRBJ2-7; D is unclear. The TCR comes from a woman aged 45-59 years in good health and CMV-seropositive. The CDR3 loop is CASSEASVYEQYF. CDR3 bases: TGTGCCAGCTCCGAAGCATCCGTCTACGAGCAGTACTTC.